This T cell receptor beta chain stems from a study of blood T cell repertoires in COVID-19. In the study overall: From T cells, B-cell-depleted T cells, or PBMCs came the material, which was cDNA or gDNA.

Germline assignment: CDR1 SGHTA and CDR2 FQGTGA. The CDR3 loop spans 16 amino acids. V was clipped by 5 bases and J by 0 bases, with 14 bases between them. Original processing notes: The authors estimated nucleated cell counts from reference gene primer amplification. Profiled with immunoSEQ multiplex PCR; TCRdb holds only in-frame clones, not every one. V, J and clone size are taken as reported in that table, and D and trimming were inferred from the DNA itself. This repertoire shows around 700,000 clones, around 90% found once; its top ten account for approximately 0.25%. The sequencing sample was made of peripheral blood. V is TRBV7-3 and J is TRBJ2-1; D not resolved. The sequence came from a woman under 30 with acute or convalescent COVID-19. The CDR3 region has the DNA TGTGCCAGCAGCCCGACTCCTAGACTCTCCTACAATGAGCAGTTCTTC. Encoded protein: CASSPTPRLSYNEQFF. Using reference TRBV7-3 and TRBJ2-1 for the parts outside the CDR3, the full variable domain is GAGVSQTPSNKVTEKGKYVELRCDPISGHTALYWYRQSLGQGPEFLIYFQGTGAADDSGLPNDRFFAVRPEGSVSTLKIQRTERGDSAVYLCASSPTPRLSYNEQFFGPGTRLTVL.